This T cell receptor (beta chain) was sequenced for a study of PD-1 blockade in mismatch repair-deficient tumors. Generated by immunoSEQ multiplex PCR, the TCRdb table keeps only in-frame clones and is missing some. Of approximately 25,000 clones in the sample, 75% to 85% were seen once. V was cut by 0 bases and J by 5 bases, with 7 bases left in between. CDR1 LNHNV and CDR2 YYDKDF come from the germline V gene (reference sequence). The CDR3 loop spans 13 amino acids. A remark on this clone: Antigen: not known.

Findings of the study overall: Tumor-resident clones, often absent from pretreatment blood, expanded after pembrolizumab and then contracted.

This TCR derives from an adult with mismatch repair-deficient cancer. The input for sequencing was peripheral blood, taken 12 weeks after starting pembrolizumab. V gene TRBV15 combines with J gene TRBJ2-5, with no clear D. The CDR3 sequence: CATSRDHMETQYF. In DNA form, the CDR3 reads TGTGCCACCAGCAGAGATCATATGGAGACCCAGTACTTC.